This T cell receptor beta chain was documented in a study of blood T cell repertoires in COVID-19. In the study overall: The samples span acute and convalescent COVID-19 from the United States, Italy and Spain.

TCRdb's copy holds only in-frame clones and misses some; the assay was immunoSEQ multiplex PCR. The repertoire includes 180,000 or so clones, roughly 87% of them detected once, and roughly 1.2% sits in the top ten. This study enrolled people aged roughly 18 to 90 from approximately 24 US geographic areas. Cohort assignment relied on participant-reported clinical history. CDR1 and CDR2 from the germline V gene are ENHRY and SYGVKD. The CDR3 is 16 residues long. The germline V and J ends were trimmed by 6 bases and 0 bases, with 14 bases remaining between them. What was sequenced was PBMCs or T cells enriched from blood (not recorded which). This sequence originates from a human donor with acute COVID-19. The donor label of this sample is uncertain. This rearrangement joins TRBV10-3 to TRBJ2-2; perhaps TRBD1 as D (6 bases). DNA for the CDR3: TGTGCCATCAGAGGCACCGGGACACCGAACACCGGGGAGCTGTTTTTT. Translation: CAIRGTGTPNTGELFF.